The sequence of this TCR beta chain was determined in a study of blood T cell repertoires in COVID-19. The overall study: The samples span acute and convalescent COVID-19 from the United States, Italy and Spain. Nucleic acid was either cDNA or gDNA, and it came from T cells, B-cell-depleted T cells, or PBMCs.

Germline V gene sequence: CDR1 SGHVS, CDR2 FQNEAQ. V was cut by 7 bases and J by 2 bases, with 15 bases left in between. There are 14 residues in the CDR3. Original processing notes: By means of reference gene primer amplification, nucleated cell counts were estimated. Repertoires were generated with immunoSEQ multiplex PCR, while TCRdb's copy carries only in-frame clones and drops some. The V and J calls and clone size were taken over from that table, and D and trimming were inferred from the DNA. The sample has some 150,000 clones; 77% are singletons. Sequenced sample: peripheral blood. The clonotype comes from a woman aged 45 to 65 with active or convalescent COVID-19. The rearrangement uses TRBV7-8 and TRBJ2-7; tentatively, D is TRBD2 (6 bases). In DNA, the CDR3 is TGTGCCAGCAAGTACGGGGAGGCCGCCTACGAGCAGTACTTC. Its protein product is CASKYGEAAYEQYF. The entire variable domain, with the rest obtained from reference TRBV7-8 and TRBJ2-7, is as follows: GAGVSQSPRYKVAKRGQDVALRCDPISGHVSLFWYQQALGQGPEFLTYFQNEAQLDKSGLPSDRFFAERPEGSVSTLKIQRTQQEDSAVYLCASKYGEAAYEQYFGPGTRLTVT.